Sequencing of this TCR beta chain was carried out in a study of neurological immune-mediated disorders. Many counts were recorded for this clonotype. TCRdb reprocessed the 5' RACE reads with MiXCR, giving one entry per CDR3 protein. This sample has 55,000 to 75,000 distinct CDR3 sequences, with 5.2% found just once. Deletions cut 2 bases from V and 9 bases from J, with 8 bases between. Germline-derived CDR1 and CDR2 are DFQATT and SNEGSKA (reference sequence). CDR3 length equals 10 residues. This receptor was identified in a woman aged 25 to 45 with multiple sclerosis. The sample was PBMCs. The V call is TRBV20-1, the J call TRBJ2-7; the D is unclear. This CDR3 is CSARSSRQYF. The CDR3 DNA sequence: TGCAGTGCTAGAAGTTCTCGGCAGTACTTC.